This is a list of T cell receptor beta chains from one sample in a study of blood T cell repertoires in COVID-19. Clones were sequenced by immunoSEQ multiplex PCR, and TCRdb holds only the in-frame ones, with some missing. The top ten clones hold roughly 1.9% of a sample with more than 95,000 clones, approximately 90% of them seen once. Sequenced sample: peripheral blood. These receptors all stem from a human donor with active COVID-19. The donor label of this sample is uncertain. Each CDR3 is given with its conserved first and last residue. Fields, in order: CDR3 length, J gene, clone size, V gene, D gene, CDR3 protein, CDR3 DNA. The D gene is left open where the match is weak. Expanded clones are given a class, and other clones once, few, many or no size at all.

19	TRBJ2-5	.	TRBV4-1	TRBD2	CASSQEPTSGDPSRETQYF	TGCGCCAGCAGCCAAGAGCCGACTAGCGGGGACCCCAGTCGAGAGACCCAGTACTTC
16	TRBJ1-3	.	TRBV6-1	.	CASSETLPGGGNTIYF	TGTGCCAGCAGTGAAACACTGCCGGGTGGGGGGAACACCATATATTTT
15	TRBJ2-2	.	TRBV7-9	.	CASRASLTRDGELFF	TGTGCCAGCCGAGCTAGCCTTACACGCGACGGGGAGCTGTTTTTT
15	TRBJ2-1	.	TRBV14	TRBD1	CAAIRDRAYYNEQFF	TGTGCCGCGATCCGAGACAGGGCCTACTACAATGAGCAGTTCTTC
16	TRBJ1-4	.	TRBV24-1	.	CATSDGFQGFNEKLFF	TGTGCCACCAGTGATGGGTTCCAGGGCTTTAATGAAAAACTGTTTTTT
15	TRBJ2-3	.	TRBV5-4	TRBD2	CASSPGRGGVDTQYF	TGTGCCAGCAGCCCGGGGCGGGGGGGCGTGGATACGCAGTATTTT
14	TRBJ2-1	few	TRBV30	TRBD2	CAWQTSGAFNEQFF	TGTGCCTGGCAAACTAGCGGGGCCTTCAATGAGCAGTTCTTC
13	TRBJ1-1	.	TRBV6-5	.	CASSFRQEPEAFF	TGTGCCAGCAGTTTCCGACAGGAACCTGAAGCTTTCTTT
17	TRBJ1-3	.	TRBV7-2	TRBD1	CASSPRDRPLVGNTIYF	TGTGCCAGCAGCCCCCGGGACAGGCCCCTAGTTGGAAACACCATATATTTT
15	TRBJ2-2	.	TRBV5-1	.	CASSPGTTNTGELFF	TGCGCCAGCAGCCCCGGGACAACGAACACCGGGGAGCTGTTTTTT
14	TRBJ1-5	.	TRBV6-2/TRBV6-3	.	CASSQGLGNQPQHF	TGTGCCAGCAGTCAGGGTTTGGGCAATCAGCCCCAGCATTTT
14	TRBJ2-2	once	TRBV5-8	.	CASSRTPNTGELFF	TGTGCCAGCAGCCGGACACCTAACACCGGGGAGCTGTTTTTT
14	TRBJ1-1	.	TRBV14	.	CASSQAGMNTEAFF	TGTGCCAGCAGCCAGGCGGGGATGAACACTGAAGCTTTCTTT
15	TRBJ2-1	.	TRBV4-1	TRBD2	CASSRGTSPDHEQFF	TGCGCCAGCAGCCGAGGGACTAGCCCCGACCATGAGCAGTTCTTC
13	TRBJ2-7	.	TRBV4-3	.	CASSQGTSYEQYF	TGCGCCAGCAGCCAAGGGACATCCTACGAGCAGTACTTC
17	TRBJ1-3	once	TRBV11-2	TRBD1	CASSQTQDRDIGNTIYF	TGTGCCAGCAGCCAAACTCAAGACAGGGATATTGGAAACACCATATATTTT
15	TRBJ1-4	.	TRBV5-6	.	CASSYRGTTNEKLFF	TGTGCCAGCAGCTACCGGGGAACAACTAATGAAAAACTGTTTTTT
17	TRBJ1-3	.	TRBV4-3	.	CASSQDEASVPGNTIYF	TGCGCCAGCAGCCAAGATGAGGCCTCAGTCCCTGGAAACACCATATATTTT
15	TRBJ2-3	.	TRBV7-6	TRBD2	CASSLISGGTDTQYF	TGTGCCAGCAGCTTAATAAGCGGGGGGACAGATACGCAGTATTTT
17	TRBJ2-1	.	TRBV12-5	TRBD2	CASGLDLRRGGTNEQFF	TGTGCTAGTGGTTTGGACCTAAGGCGGGGGGGCACCAATGAGCAGTTCTTC
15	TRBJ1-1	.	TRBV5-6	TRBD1	CASSLGTGINTEAFF	TGTGCCAGCAGCTTGGGGACAGGGATCAACACTGAAGCTTTCTTT
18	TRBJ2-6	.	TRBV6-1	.	CASSETLGAGSGANVLTF	TGTGCCAGCAGTGAAACGCTTGGTGCAGGTTCTGGGGCCAACGTCCTGACTTTC
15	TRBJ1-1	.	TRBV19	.	CASSIMRHLNTEAFF	TGTGCCAGTAGTATTATGAGACACCTGAACACTGAAGCTTTCTTT
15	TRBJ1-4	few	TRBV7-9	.	CASSTIGEANEKLFF	TGTGCCAGCAGCACGATAGGGGAGGCTAATGAAAAACTGTTTTTT
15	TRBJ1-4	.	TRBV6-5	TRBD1	CASSYSWTGGEKLFF	TGTGCCAGCAGTTACTCGTGGACAGGGGGTGAAAAACTGTTTTTT
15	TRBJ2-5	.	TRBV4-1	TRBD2	CASSQGTSGQETQYF	TGCGCCAGCAGCCAGGGGACTAGCGGGCAAGAGACCCAGTACTTC
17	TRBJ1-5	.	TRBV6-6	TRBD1	CASSRGGPGQGRIAQHF	TGTGCCAGCAGCCGAGGAGGACCGGGACAGGGGCGGATAGCCCAGCATTTT
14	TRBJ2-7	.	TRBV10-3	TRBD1	CAISESGTAYEQYF	TGTGCCATCAGTGAGTCCGGGACAGCCTACGAGCAGTACTTC
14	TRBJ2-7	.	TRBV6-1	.	CASSEAESSYEQYF	TGTGCCAGCAGTGAAGCGGAGTCCTCCTACGAGCAGTACTTC
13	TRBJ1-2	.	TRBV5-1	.	CASSLGTPVRYTF	TGCGCCAGCAGCCTCGGGACACCGGTCCGCTACACCTTC
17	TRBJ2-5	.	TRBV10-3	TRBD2	CATLAETPGLPVETQYF	TGTGCCACCCTAGCGGAGACCCCCGGGTTACCCGTAGAGACCCAGTACTTC
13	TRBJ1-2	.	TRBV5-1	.	CASSLEQIYGYTF	TGCGCCAGCAGCTTGGAACAGATCTATGGCTACACCTTC
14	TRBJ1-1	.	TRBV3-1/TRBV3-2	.	CASSPTRRDKEAFF	TGTGCCAGCAGTCCGACACGTAGGGACAAGGAGGCTTTCTTT
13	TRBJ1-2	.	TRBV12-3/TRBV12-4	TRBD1	CASSYRQGGGYTF	TGTGCCAGCAGTTATCGACAGGGGGGCGGCTACACCTTC
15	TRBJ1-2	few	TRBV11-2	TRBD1	CASSLAGQGVYGYTF	TGTGCCAGCAGCTTAGCGGGACAGGGTGTCTATGGCTACACCTTC
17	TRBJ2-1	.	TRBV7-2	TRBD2	CASSLEGSRGGAREQFF	TGTGCCAGCAGCTTAGAAGGGTCTCGCGGGGGGGCTCGAGAGCAGTTCTTC
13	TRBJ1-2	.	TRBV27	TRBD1	CASRKTGNYGYTF	TGTGCCAGCAGAAAGACAGGGAACTATGGCTACACCTTC
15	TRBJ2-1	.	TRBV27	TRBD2	CASSLYAGGPGEQFF	TGTGCCAGCAGTTTATATGCGGGGGGGCCGGGTGAGCAGTTCTTC
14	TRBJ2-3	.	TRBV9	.	CASSVSPYTDTQYF	TGTGCCAGCAGCGTATCCCCTTACACAGATACGCAGTATTTT
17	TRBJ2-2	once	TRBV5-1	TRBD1	CASSLPGTGGNTGELFF	TGCGCCAGCAGCCTACCCGGAACAGGGGGGAACACCGGGGAGCTGTTTTTT
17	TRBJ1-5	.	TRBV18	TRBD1	CASSPGGRGVSNQPQHF	TGTGCCAGCTCACCAGGCGGCAGGGGGGTTTCCAATCAGCCCCAGCATTTT
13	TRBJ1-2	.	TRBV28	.	CASSLWGAGGYTF	TGTGCCAGCAGTTTATGGGGTGCGGGCGGCTACACCTTC
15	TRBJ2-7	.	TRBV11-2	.	CASSLDSVMSYEQYF	TGTGCCAGCAGCTTAGATTCAGTTATGTCGTACGAGCAGTACTTC
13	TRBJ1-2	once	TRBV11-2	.	CASSLTGVEGYTF	TGTGCCAGCAGCTTAACCGGGGTCGAGGGCTACACCTTC
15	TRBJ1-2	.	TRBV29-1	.	CSVDPDRLPNYGYTF	TGCAGCGTTGATCCCGACAGACTTCCTAACTATGGCTACACCTTC
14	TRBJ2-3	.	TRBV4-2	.	CASSLDLSTDTQYF	TGTGCCAGCAGCCTTGACTTGAGCACAGATACGCAGTATTTT
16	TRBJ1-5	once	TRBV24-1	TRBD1	CATSDDRAGGDQPQHF	TGTGCCACCAGTGATGACAGGGCTGGAGGGGATCAGCCCCAGCATTTT
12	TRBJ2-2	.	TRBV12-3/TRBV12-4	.	CASSQTTGELFF	TGTGCCAGCAGTCAAACAACCGGGGAGCTGTTTTTT
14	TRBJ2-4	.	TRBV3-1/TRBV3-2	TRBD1	CASTSTRGLNIQYF	TGTGCCAGCACATCTACAAGGGGGCTTAACATTCAGTACTTC
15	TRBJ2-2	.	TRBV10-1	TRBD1	CASSEGTGRAGELFF	TGCGCCAGCAGTGAGGGGACAGGGCGCGCCGGGGAGCTGTTTTTT
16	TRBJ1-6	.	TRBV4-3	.	CASSQGSPGSNSPLHF	TGCGCCAGCAGCCAAGGGTCCCCAGGGTCTAATTCACCCCTCCACTTT
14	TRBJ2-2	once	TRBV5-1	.	CASSLAWTDGELFF	TGCGCCAGCAGCTTGGCCTGGACTGACGGGGAGCTGTTTTTT
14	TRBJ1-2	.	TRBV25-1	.	CASSARDKRYGYTF	TGTGCCAGCAGTGCCCGGGACAAGAGATATGGCTACACCTTC